This T cell receptor beta chain was sequenced in a study of PD-1 blockade in classical Hodgkin lymphoma. Study-level findings and limits: Patients who initiated nivolumab within 1 year of ASCT were excluded. Prior to therapy, complete responders displayed diversity much like that of newly diagnosed patients. CD4+ TCR diversity, unlike CD8+, climbed significantly by C4D1.

Profiled with immunoSEQ multiplex PCR; TCRdb holds only in-frame clones, not every one. The sample lists approximately 100,000 clones; just under 95% were seen once. Germline CDR1 reads MDHEN; CDR2 reads SYDVKM. V lost 0 bases to trimming and J lost 3 bases, with 3 bases between them. CDR3 length equals 12 residues. Turning to this clone: Its antigen is not known.

Each patient's relapse followed autologous stem cell transplantation, and brentuximab vedotin exposure varied. V usage is TRBV28 and J usage is TRBJ2-7; D gene ambiguous. This sequence originates from a human donor with classical Hodgkin lymphoma. Here the sequenced sample was peripheral blood mononuclear cells (PBMCs), taken at baseline. The CDR3 DNA sequence: TGTGCCAGCAGTTTATGGAGCTACGAGCAGTACTTC. Translated: CASSLWSYEQYF.